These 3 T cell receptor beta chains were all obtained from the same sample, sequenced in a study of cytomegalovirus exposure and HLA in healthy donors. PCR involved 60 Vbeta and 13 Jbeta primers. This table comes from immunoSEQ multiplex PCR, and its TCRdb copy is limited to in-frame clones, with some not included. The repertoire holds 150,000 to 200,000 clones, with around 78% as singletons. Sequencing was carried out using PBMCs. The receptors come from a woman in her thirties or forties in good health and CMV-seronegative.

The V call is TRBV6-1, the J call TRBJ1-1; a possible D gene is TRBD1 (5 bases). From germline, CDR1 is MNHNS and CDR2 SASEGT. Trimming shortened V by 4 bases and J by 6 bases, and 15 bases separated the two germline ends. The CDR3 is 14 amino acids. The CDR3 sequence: CASSVTGIIAEAFF. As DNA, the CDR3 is TGTGCCAGCAGTGTAACAGGCATTATCGCTGAAGCTTTCTTT.

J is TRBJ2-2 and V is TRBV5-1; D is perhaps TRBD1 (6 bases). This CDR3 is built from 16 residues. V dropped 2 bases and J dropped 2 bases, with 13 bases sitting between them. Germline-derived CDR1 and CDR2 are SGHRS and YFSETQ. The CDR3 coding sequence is TGCGCCAGCAGCTTAATCGCCAGGGGAAACACCGGGGAGCTGTTTTTT. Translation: CASSLIARGNTGELFF. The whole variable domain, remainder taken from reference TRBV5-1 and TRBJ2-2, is KAGVTQTPRYLIKTRGQQVTLSCSPISGHRSVSWYQQTPGQGLQFLFEYFSETQRNKGNFPGRFSGRQFSNSRSEMNVSTLELGDSALYLCASSLIARGNTGELFFGEGSRLTVL.

As DNA, the CDR3 is TGTGCCAGCAGCGCCCAGGTGGGGCCCTACGAGCAGTACTTC. Translation: CASSAQVGPYEQYF. This rearrangement joins TRBV9 to TRBJ2-7, with D possibly being TRBD1 (5 bases). This CDR3 has 14 residues. Looked up from germline, CDR1 is SGDLS and CDR2 is YYNGEE. V was pared by 3 bases and J by 2 bases, with 12 bases between.